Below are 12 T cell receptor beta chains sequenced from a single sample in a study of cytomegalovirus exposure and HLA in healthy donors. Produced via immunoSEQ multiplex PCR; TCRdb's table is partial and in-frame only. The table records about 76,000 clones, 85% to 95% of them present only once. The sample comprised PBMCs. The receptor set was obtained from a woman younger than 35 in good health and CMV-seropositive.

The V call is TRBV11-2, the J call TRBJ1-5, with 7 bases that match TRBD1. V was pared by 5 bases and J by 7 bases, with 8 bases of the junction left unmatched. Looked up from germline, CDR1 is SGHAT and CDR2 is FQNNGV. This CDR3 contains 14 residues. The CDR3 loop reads CASSPTGPGQPQHF. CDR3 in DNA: TGTGCCAGCAGCCCGACAGGGCCCGGGCAGCCCCAGCATTTT.

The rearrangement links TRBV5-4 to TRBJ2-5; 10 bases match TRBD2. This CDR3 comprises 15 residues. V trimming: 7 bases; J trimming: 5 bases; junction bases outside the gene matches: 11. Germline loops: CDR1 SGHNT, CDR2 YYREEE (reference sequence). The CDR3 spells CASASAGGPRETQYF. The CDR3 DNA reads TGTGCCAGCGCTTCAGCGGGGGGGCCTAGGGAGACCCAGTACTTC.

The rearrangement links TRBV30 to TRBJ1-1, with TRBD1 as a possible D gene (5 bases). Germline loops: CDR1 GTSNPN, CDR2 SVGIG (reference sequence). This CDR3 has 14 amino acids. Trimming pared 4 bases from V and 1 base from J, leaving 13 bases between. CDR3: CAWIGDSQNTEAFF. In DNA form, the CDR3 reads TGTGCCTGGATCGGCGACAGCCAGAACACTGAAGCTTTCTTT. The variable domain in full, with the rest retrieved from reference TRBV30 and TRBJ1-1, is SQTIHQWPATLVQPVGSPLSLECTVEGTSNPNLYWYRQAAGRGLQLLFYSVGIGQISSEVPQNLSASRPQDRQFILSSKKLLLSDSGFYLCAWIGDSQNTEAFFGQGTRLTVV.

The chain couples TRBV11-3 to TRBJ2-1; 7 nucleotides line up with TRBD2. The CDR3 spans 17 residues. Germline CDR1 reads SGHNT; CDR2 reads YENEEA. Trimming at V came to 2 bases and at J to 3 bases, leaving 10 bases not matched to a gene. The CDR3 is CASSLIEGWGGYNEQFF. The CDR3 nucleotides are TGTGCCAGCAGCTTAATAGAGGGTTGGGGGGGCTACAATGAGCAGTTCTTC.

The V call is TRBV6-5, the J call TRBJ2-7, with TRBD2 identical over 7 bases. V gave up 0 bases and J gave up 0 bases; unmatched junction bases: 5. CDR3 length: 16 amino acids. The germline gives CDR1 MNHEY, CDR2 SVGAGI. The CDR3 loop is CASSYSVSGPSYEQYF. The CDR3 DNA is TGTGCCAGCAGTTACTCAGTTAGCGGGCCCTCCTACGAGCAGTACTTC.

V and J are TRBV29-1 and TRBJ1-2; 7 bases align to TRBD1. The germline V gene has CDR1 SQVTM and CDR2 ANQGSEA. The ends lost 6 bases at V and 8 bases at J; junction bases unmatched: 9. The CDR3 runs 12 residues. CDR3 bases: TGCAGCGTCGTCGACAGGGTGGGCGGCTACACCTTC. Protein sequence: CSVVDRVGGYTF.

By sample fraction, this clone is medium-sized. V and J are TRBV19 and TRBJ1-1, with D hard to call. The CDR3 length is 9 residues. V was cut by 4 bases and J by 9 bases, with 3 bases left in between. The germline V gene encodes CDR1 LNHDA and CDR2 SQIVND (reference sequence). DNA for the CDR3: TGTGCCAGTAGTAATAAAGCTTTCTTT. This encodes CASSNKAFF.

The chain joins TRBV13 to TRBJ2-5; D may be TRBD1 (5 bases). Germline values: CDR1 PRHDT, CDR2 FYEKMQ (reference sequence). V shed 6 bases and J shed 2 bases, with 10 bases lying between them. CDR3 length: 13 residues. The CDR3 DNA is TGTGCCAGCAGATTCAGGGATCAAGAGACCCAGTACTTC. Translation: CASRFRDQETQYF.

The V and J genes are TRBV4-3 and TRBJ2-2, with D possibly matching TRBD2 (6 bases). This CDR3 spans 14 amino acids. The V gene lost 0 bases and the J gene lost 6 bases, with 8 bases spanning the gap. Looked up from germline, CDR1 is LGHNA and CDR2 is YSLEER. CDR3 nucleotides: TGCGCCAGCAGCCAAGATTGGGGGGCCGGGGAGCTGTTTTTT. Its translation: CASSQDWGAGELFF.

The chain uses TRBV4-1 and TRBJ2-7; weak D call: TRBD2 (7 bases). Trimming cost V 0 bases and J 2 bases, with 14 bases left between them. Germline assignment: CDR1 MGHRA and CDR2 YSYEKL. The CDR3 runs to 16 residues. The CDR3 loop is CASSQDPGGPTYEQYF. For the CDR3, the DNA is TGCGCCAGCAGCCAAGATCCGGGGGGCCCTACCTACGAGCAGTACTTC.

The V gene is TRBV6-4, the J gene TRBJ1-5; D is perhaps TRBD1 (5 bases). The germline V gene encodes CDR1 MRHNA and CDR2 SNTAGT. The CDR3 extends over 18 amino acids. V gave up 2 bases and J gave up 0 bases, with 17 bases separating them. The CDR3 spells CASSDPDIHPCSNQPQHF. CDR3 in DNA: TGTGCCAGCAGTGACCCGGACATTCATCCCTGTAGCAATCAGCCCCAGCATTTT.

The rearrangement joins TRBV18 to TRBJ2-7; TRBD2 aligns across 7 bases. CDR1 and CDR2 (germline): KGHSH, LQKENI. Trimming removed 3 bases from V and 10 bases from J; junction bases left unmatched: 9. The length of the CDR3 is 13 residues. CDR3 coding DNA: TGTGCCAGCTCACCTCCGTTAACGGGGGGACAGTACTTC. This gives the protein CASSPPLTGGQYF.